This T cell receptor beta chain was captured by sequencing in a study of blood T cell repertoires in COVID-19. About the study: Samples taken during acute and convalescent COVID-19 were collected in the United States, Italy and Spain.

Trimming removed 3 bases from V and 9 bases from J, with 15 bases in between. Germline lookup yields CDR1 GTSNPN and CDR2 SVGIG (reference sequence). The CDR3 covers 13 residues. Assay used: immunoSEQ multiplex PCR; TCRdb lists only in-frame clones, some missing. The sample has 25,000 to 35,000 clones, 75% to 90% seen once. V gene TRBV30 combines with J gene TRBJ1-5; possibly TRBD1 for D (6 bases). Sequencing used peripheral blood. This clonotype originated in a human donor in a cohort sampled during active COVID-19. CDR3 coding DNA: TGTGCCTGGAGCACCGGGACATCTCTGCCCCAGCATTTT. Translation gives CAWSTGTSLPQHF.